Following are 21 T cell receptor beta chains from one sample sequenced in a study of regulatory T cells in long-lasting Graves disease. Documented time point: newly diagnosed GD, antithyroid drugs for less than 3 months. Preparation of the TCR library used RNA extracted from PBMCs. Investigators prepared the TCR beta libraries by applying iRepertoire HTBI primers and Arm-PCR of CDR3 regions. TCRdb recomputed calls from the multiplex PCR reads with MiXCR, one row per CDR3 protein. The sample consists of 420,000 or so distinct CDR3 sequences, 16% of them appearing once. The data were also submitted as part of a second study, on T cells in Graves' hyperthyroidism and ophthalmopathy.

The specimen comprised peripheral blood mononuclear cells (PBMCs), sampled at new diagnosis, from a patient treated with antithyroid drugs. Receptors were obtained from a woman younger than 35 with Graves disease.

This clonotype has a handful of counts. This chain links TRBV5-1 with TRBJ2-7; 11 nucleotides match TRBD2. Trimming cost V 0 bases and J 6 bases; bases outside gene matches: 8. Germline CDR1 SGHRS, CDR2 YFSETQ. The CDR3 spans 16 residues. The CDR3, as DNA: TGCGCCAGCAGCTTGGGACTAGCGGGAAGTACGAGCGAGCAGTACTTC. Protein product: CASSLGLAGSTSEQYF. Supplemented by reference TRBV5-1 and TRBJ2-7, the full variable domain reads KAGVTQTPRYLIKTRGQQVTLSCSPISGHRSVSWYQQTPGQGLQFLFEYFSETQRNKGNFPGRFSGRQFSNSRSEMNVSTLELGDSALYLCASSLGLAGSTSEQYFGPGTRLTVT.

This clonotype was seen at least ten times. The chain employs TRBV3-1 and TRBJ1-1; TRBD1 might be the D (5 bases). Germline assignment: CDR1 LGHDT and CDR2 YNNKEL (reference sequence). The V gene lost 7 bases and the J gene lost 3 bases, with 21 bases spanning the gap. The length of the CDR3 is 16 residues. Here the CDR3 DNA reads TGTGCCAGCACCCTGGGACCCCGGGTTGAGGACACTGAAGCTTTCTTT. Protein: CASTLGPRVEDTEAFF.

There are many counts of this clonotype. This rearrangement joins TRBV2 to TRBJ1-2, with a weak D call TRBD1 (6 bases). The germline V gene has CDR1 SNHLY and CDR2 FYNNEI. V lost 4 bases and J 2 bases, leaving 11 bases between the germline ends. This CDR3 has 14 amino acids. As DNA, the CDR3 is TGTGCCAGCAGTGGCAGGGGATCCAACTATGGCTACACCTTC. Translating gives CASSGRGSNYGYTF. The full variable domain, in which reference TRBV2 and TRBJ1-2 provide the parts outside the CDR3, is EPEVTQTPSHQVTQMGQEVILRCVPISNHLYFYWYRQILGQKVEFLVSFYNNEISEKSEIFDDQFSVERPDGSNFTLKIRSTKLEDSAMYFCASSGRGSNYGYTFGSGTRLTVV.

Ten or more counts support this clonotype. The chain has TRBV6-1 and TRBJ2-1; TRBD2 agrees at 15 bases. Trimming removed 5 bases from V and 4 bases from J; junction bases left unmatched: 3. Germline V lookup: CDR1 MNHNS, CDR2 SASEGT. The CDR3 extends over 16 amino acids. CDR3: CASSPGLAGGYNEQFF. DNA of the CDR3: TGTGCCAGCAGTCCCGGACTAGCGGGAGGGTACAATGAGCAGTTCTTC.

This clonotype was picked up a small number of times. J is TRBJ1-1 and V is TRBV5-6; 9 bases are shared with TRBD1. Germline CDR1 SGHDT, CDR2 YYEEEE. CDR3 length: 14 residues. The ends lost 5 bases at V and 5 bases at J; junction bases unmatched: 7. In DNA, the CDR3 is TGTGCCAGCAGGTTACAGGGGGCGAGTACTGAAGCTTTCTTT. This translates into CASRLQGASTEAFF.

CDR3 sequence reads: CASSPVDVTSGRGAEQFF. The CDR3, as DNA: TGTGCCAGCTCACCAGTGGACGTAACAAGCGGGAGGGGGGCTGAGCAGTTCTTC. This chain joins TRBV28 and TRBJ2-1; 10 bases agree with TRBD2. Germline CDR1 is MDHEN and CDR2 is SYDVKM. The CDR3 loop spans 18 amino acids. The ends lost 8 bases at V and 9 bases at J; junction bases unmatched: 22.

CDR3 DNA sequence: TGTGCCAGCAGCCAAGATTGGACTAGCGGGAGTTATACGCAGTATTTT. Translation: CASSQDWTSGSYTQYF. The rearrangement links TRBV14 to TRBJ2-3; TRBD2 aligns across 13 bases. The CDR3 length is 16 residues. Trimming removed 0 bases from V and 7 bases from J; junction bases left unmatched: 4. Per the germline V gene, CDR1 is SGHDN and CDR2 is FVKESK.

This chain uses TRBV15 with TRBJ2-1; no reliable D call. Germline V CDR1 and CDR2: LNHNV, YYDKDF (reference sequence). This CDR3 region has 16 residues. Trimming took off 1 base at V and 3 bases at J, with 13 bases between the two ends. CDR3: CATSRVLGTGYNEQFF. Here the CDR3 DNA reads TGTGCCACCAGCAGAGTACTTGGCACTGGCTACAATGAGCAGTTCTTC.

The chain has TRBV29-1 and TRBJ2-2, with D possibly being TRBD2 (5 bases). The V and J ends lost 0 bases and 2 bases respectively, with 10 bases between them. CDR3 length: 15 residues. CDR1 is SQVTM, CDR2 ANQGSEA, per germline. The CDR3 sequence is CSVEELGDNTGELFF. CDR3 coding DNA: TGCAGCGTTGAAGAGTTGGGAGACAACACCGGGGAGCTGTTTTTT.

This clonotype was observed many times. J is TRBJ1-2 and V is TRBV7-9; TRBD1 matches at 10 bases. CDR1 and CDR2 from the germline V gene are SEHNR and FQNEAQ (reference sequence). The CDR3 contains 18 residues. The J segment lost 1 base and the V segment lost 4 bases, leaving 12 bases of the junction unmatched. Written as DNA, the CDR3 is TGTGCCAGCAGCTCCACCCATCGACAGGGGGCCCTTAACTATGGCTACACCTTC. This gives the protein CASSSTHRQGALNYGYTF.

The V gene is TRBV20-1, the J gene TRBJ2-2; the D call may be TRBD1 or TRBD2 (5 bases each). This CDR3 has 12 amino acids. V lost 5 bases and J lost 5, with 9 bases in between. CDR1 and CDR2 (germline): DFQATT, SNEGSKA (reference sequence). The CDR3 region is CSAAWGTGELFF. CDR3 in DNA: TGCAGTGCTGCCTGGGGGACCGGGGAGCTGTTTTTT.

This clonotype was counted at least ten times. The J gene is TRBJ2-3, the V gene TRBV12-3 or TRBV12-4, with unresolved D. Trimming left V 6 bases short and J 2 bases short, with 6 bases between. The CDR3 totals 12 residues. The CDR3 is CASSYTTDTQYF. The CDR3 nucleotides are TGTGCCAGCAGCTACACCACAGATACGCAGTATTTT.

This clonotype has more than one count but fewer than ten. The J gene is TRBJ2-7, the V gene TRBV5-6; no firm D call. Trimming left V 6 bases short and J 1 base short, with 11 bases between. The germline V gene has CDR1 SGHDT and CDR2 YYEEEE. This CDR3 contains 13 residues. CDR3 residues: CASTPPNSYEQYF. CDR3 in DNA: TGTGCCAGCACCCCGCCGAATTCCTACGAGCAGTACTTC.

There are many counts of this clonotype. CDR3 loop: CASSPAGRQETQYF. DNA for the CDR3: TGTGCCAGCAGTCCTGCGGGGCGTCAAGAGACCCAGTACTTC. The chain carries TRBV12-3 or TRBV12-4 and TRBJ2-5; weak D call: TRBD2 (6 bases). Deletions cut 5 bases from V and 2 bases from J, with 12 bases between. There are 14 residues in the CDR3.

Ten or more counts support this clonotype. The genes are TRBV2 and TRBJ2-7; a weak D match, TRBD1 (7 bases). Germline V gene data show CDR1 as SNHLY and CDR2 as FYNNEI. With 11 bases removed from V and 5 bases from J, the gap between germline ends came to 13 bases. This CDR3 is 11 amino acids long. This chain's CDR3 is CAGGTADEQYF. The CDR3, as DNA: TGTGCCGGCGGGACAGCGGACGAGCAGTACTTC. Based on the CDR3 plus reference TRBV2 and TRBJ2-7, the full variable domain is EPEVTQTPSHQVTQMGQEVILRCVPISNHLYFYWYRQILGQKVEFLVSFYNNEISEKSEIFDDQFSVERPDGSNFTLKIRSTKLEDSAMYFCAGGTADEQYFGPGTRLTVT.

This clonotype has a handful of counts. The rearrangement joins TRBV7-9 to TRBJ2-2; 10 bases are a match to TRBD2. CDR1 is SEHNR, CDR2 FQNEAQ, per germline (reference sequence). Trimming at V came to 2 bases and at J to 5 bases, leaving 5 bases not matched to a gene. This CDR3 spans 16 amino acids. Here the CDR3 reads CASSLNLAGVTGELFF. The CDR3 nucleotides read TGTGCCAGCAGCTTAAATCTAGCGGGAGTTACCGGGGAGCTGTTTTTT.

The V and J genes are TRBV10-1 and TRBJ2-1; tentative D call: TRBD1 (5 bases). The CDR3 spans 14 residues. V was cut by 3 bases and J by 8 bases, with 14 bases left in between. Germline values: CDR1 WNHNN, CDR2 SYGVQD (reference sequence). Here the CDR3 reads CASSDGWKGDEQFF. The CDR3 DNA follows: TGCGCCAGCAGTGATGGATGGAAAGGGGATGAGCAGTTCTTC.

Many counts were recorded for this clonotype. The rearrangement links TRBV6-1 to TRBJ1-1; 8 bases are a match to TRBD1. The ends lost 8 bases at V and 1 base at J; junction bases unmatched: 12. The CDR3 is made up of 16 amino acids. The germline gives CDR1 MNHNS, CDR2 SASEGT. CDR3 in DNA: TGTGCCAGCGCAAGACAGGGGAGGGTTGCGAACACTGAAGCTTTCTTT. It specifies CASARQGRVANTEAFF.

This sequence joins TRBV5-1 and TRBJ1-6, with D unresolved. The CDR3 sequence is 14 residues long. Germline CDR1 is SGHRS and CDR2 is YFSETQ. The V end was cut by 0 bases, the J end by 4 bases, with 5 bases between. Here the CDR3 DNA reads TGCGCCAGCAGCTTGGAAGCTTATAATTCACCCCTCCACTTT. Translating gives CASSLEAYNSPLHF.

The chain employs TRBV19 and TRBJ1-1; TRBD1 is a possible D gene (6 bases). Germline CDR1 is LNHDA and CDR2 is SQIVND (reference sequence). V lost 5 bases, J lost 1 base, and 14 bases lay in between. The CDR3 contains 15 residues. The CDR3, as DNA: TGTGCCAGTAGTTCAACACAGGGTACGAACACTGAAGCTTTCTTT. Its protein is CASSSTQGTNTEAFF.

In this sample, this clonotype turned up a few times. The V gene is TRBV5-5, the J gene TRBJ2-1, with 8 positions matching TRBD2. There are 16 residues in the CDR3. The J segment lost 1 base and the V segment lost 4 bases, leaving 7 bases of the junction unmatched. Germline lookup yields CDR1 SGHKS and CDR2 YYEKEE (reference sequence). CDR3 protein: CASSAGTRSSYNEQFF. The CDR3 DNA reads TGTGCCAGCAGCGCGGGGACTAGAAGTTCCTACAATGAGCAGTTCTTC.